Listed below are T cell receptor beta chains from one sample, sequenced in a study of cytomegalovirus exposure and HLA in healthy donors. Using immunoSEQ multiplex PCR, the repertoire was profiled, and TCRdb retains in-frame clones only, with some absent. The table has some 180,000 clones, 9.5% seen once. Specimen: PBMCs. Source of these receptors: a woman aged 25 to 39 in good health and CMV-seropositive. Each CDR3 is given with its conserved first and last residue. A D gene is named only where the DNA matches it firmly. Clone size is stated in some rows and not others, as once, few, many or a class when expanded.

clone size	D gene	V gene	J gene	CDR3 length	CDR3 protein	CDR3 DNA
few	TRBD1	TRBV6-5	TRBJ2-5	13	CASRTGARETQYF	TGTGCCAGCAGGACAGGGGCACGAGAGACCCAGTACTTC
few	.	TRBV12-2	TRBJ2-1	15	CASRLLAGGSNEQFF	TGTGCAAGTCGCTTACTAGCGGGAGGTTCCAATGAGCAGTTCTTC
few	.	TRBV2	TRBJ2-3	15	CASSRQDPARDTQYF	TGTGCCAGCAGTCGACAGGACCCCGCCCGGGATACGCAGTATTTT
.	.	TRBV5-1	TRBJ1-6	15	CASSFYDTRNSPLHF	TGCGCCAGCAGCTTTTATGACACAAGAAATTCACCCCTCCACTTT
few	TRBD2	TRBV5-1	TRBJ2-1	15	CASSQTSVSYNEQFF	TGCGCCAGCAGCCAGACTAGCGTATCCTACAATGAGCAGTTCTTC
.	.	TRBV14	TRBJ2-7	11	CASSHYYEQYF	TGTGCCAGCAGCCATTACTACGAGCAGTACTTC
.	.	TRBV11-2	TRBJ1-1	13	CASSYTGNTEAFF	TGTGCCAGCAGCTATACAGGGAACACTGAAGCTTTCTTT
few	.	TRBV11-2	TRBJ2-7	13	CASSLEGVYEQYF	TGTGCCAGCAGCTTAGAAGGGGTCTACGAGCAGTACTTC
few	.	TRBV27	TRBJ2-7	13	CASSLTRRGEEYF	TGTGCCAGCAGTTTGACCCGACGCGGGGAAGAGTACTTC
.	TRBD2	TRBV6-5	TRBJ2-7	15	CASSYSILAGFEQYF	TGTGCCAGCAGTTACTCGATACTAGCGGGATTCGAGCAGTACTTC
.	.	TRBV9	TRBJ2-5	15	CASSVTTMAGESQYF	TGTGCCAGCAGCGTTACGACTATGGCTGGAGAGTCCCAGTACTTC
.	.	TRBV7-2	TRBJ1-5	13	CASSFNRGQPQHF	TGTGCCAGCAGCTTTAATAGGGGTCAGCCCCAGCATTTT
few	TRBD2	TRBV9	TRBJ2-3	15	CASSVRGRSTDTQYF	TGTGCCAGCAGCGTACGCGGGAGGAGCACAGATACGCAGTATTTT
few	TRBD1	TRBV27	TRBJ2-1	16	CASSFAGGKSYNEQFF	TGTGCCAGCAGTTTTGCAGGGGGCAAGTCCTACAATGAGCAGTTCTTC
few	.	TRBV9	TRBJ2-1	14	CASSVDGFYNEQFF	TGTGCCAGCAGCGTAGACGGGTTTTACAATGAGCAGTTCTTC
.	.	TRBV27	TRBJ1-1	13	CASSLGSSTEAFF	TGTGCCAGCAGTTTAGGTAGTTCCACTGAAGCTTTCTTT
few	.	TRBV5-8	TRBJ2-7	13	CASRRTFSYEQYF	TGTGCCAGCAGGCGGACTTTCTCCTACGAGCAGTACTTC
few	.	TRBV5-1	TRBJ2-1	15	CASSSLETSYNEQFF	TGCGCCAGCAGCTCACTAGAGACATCCTACAATGAGCAGTTCTTC
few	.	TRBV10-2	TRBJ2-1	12	CASTPGNVEQFF	TGCGCCAGCACCCCCGGGAACGTTGAGCAGTTCTTC
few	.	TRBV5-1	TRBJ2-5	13	CASSLAGGETQYF	TGCGCCAGCAGCTTGGCCGGAGGGGAGACCCAGTACTTC
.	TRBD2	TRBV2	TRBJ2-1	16	CASSEGPSGSYNEQFF	TGTGCCAGCAGCGAGGGGCCTAGCGGCTCCTACAATGAGCAGTTCTTC
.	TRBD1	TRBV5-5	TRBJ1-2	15	CASSLRQGPFYGYTF	TGTGCCAGCAGCCTCCGACAGGGGCCATTCTATGGCTACACCTTC
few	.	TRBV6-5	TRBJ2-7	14	CASSYGGGLYEQYF	TGTGCCAGCAGTTACGGAGGGGGCTTGTACGAGCAGTACTTC
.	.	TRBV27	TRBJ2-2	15	CASSSNRVTAGELFF	TGTGCCAGCAGTTCCAACAGGGTGACGGCCGGGGAGCTGTTTTTT
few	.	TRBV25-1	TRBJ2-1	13	CASSGQNRNEQFF	TGTGCCAGCAGTGGCCAGAATCGTAATGAGCAGTTCTTC
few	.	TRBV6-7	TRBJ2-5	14	CASSLRSGQETQYF	TGTGCCAGCAGTTTAAGATCGGGGCAAGAGACCCAGTACTTC
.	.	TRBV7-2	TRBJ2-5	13	CASRYPPGETQYF	TGTGCCAGCAGATACCCCCCGGGGGAGACCCAGTACTTC
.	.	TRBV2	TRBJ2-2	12	CASRANAGELFF	TGTGCCAGCAGAGCGAACGCCGGGGAGCTGTTTTTT
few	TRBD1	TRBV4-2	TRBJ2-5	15	CASSQDSDRQETQYF	TGTGCCAGCAGCCAAGACTCGGACAGGCAAGAGACCCAGTACTTC
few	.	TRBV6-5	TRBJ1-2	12	CASSNGARGYTF	TGTGCCAGCAGCAATGGGGCCCGAGGCTACACCTTC
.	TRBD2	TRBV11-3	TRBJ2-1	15	CASSPGLAGVGEQFF	TGTGCCAGCAGCCCCGGACTAGCGGGAGTAGGTGAGCAGTTCTTC
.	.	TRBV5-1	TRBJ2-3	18	CASSLGPLLATGTDTQYF	TGCGCCAGCAGCTTGGGGCCCCTTCTAGCGACAGGCACAGATACGCAGTATTTT
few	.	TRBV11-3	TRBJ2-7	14	CASSPGTARGEQYF	TGTGCCAGCAGCCCGGGGACCGCCCGGGGGGAGCAGTACTTC
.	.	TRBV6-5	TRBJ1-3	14	CASSYEAAGNTIYF	TGTGCCAGCAGTTACGAGGCTGCAGGAAACACCATATATTTT
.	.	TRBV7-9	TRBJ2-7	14	CASSLTGISYEQYF	TGTGCCAGCAGCCTAACAGGGATCTCCTACGAGCAGTACTTC
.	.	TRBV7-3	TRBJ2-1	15	CASSLVSGTNNEQFF	TGTGCCAGCAGCTTAGTGAGCGGAACTAACAATGAGCAGTTCTTC
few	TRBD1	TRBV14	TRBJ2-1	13	CASRDRGGNEQFF	TGTGCCAGCAGGGACAGGGGTGGCAATGAGCAGTTCTTC
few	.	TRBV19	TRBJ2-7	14	CASSITSGLYEQYF	TGTGCCAGTAGTATAACGAGCGGACTCTACGAGCAGTACTTC
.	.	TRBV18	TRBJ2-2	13	CASSLGSTGELFF	TGTGCCAGCTCACTAGGGAGCACCGGGGAGCTGTTTTTT
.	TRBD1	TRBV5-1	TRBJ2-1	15	CASSLETGGAYEQFF	TGCGCCAGCAGCTTGGAAACAGGGGGCGCGTATGAGCAGTTCTTC